The 9 T cell receptor beta chains presented below share a single source sample, sequenced in a study of T cells in women clearing cervical HPV infection. Sequencing used immunoSEQ multiplex PCR; TCRdb keeps in-frame clones, though not all of them. The sample totals 35,000 to 45,000 clones. What was sequenced was blood buffy coat. These receptors all come from a woman between 18 and 75 years old with a cervical HPV16 infection that either progressed to CIN3+ or cleared (not recorded which).

To note about this clone: The read ends 3 residues before the CDR3 terminus; that terminus is restored from the germline J gene. The rearrangement joins TRBV2 to TRBJ2-7, with D tentatively TRBD2 (6 bases). The V gene lost 6 bases and the J gene lost 3 bases, with 15 bases spanning the gap. Germline V gene sequence: CDR1 SNHLY, CDR2 FYNNEI. The CDR3 covers 14 residues. This CDR3 reads CASRPVAVIYEQYF. Partial CDR3 DNA: TGTGCCAGCAGACCCGTAGCGGTGATCTACGAG.

The DNA read from the CDR3 is TGCAGTGCTAGCTTACAGGGGAACTATGGC. Translated, it gives CSASLQGNYG. The full CDR3 protein is CSASLQGNYGYTF. The V call is TRBV20-1, the J call TRBJ1-2, with 7 bases matching TRBD1. The sequence runs out 3 residues before the end of the CDR3; the remainder is reconstructed from the germline J gene. The germline gives CDR1 DFQATT, CDR2 SNEGSKA (reference sequence). The CDR3 extends over 13 amino acids. With 3 bases clipped from V and 2 bases from J, the junction kept 3 bases outside the gene matches.

About this clone itself: The read terminates 3 residues ahead of where the CDR3 ends, so the germline J gene completes it. The chain is built from TRBV7-6 and TRBJ2-1, with 7 bases matching TRBD2. V dropped 5 bases and J dropped 0; count of bases not matched to a gene: 4. The CDR3 spans 15 residues. Germline V CDR1 and CDR2: SGHVS, FNYEAQ. CDR3 bases read: TGTGCCAGCAGCCGAGCGGGAAGCTCCTACAATGAG. It encodes CASSRAGSSYNE. The CDR3 in full is CASSRAGSSYNEQFF.

In regard to this clone: The read terminates 3 residues before the CDR3 end, so the remaining end is supplied by the germline J gene. The rearrangement joins TRBV5-5 to TRBJ2-7; maybe TRBD1 (6 bases). The CDR3 extends over 15 amino acids. V was trimmed by 2 bases and J by 0 bases, leaving 12 bases between them. Germline-derived CDR1 and CDR2 are SGHKS and YYEKEE (reference sequence). The CDR3 sequence: CASSFGQGSSYEQYF. The sequenced part of the CDR3 DNA is TGTGCCAGCAGCTTTGGTCAGGGGAGCTCCTACGAG.

On this clone: The DNA ends 3 residues before the CDR3 does, and the rest of the CDR3 is filled in from the germline J gene. V gene TRBV7-2 combines with J gene TRBJ2-2; 10 bases align to TRBD2. The V segment lost 6 bases and the J segment 7 bases; nucleotides outside the gene matches: 8. CDR3 length: 15 residues. In germline, CDR1 is SGHTA, CDR2 FQGNSA. CDR3 in amino acids: CASRLSGRDNGELFF. The CDR3 DNA, read in part, is TGTGCCAGCAGATTAAGCGGGAGGGATAACGGGGAG.

In the case of this clone: The read gets to within 3 residues of the CDR3 end, and the germline J gene fills in the rest. The chain combines TRBV30 with TRBJ2-1; 8 positions agree with TRBD2. Losses at the gene ends were 0 bases for V and 0 bases for J; bases not matched to a gene: 4. CDR1 and CDR2 from the germline V gene are GTSNPN and SVGIG (reference sequence). The CDR3 runs 16 residues. The CDR3: CAWSVLAGGSYNEQFF. Incomplete CDR3 DNA: TGTGCCTGGAGTGTACTCGCGGGGGGCTCCTACAATGAG.

Regarding this clone: The read comes to an end 3 residues before the CDR3 does, leaving the germline J gene to fill in the end. The chain joins TRBV18 to TRBJ2-1; D may be TRBD1 (5 bases). V lost 2 bases to trimming and J lost 8 bases, with 10 bases between them. CDR3 length: 13 residues. CDR1 is KGHSH, CDR2 LQKENI, per germline. CDR3 bases read: TGTGCCAGCTCACCAGGGGTAGGGGATGAG. Protein product: CASSPGVGDE. The entire CDR3 protein is CASSPGVGDEQFF.

Worth noting for this clone: The CDR3 is cut off 3 residues early in the read; its end comes from the germline J gene. This chain links TRBV5-1 with TRBJ1-2, with a weak D call TRBD1 (6 bases). The V end lost 2 bases, the J end lost 7 bases, and 12 bases lay between the germline ends. The CDR3 is 13 residues long. From germline, CDR1 is SGHRS and CDR2 YFSETQ. The CDR3 bases that were read are TGCGCCAGCAGCTTACAGGGTCCCGGTGGC. Protein product: CASSLQGPGG. The entire CDR3 sequence reads CASSLQGPGGYTF.

Comments on this clone: Sequencing ends 3 residues short of the CDR3 end; the germline J gene provides the rest. The chain couples TRBV7-6 to TRBJ2-3; 9 bases match TRBD2. V lost 3 bases, J lost 2 bases, and 3 bases stayed unmatched. In germline, CDR1 is SGHVS, CDR2 FNYEAQ. The CDR3 extends over 15 amino acids. CDR3 bases read: TGTGCCAGCAGCTTTAGCGGGGGCCTCACAGATACG. This gives the protein CASSFSGGLTDT. The whole CDR3 is CASSFSGGLTDTQYF. The entire variable domain, with the rest obtained from reference TRBV7-6 and TRBJ2-3, is as follows: GAGVSQSPRYKVTKRGQDVALRCDPISGHVSLYWYRQALGQGPEFLTYFNYEAQQDKSGLPNDRFSAERPEGSISTLTIQRTEQRDSAMYRCASSFSGGLTDTQYFGPGTRLTVL.